This TCR beta chain was obtained from a study of T cell changes during pregnancy in multiple sclerosis. The CDR3 consists of 13 residues. With 4 bases clipped from V and 4 bases from J, the junction kept 4 bases outside the gene matches. Germline CDR1 reads GTSNPN; CDR2 reads SVGIG (reference sequence). The assay was immunoSEQ multiplex PCR, and TCRdb's table has in-frame clones only and misses some. Here the sample spans around 40,000 clones, roughly nine tenths being singletons. This clonotype originated in a female donor in good health, enrolled as a control in a pregnancy study. The sample consisted of CD4+ T cells from peripheral blood mononuclear cells, taken in the first trimester of pregnancy. This rearrangement joins TRBV30 to TRBJ1-5; TRBD1 aligns across 7 bases. The CDR3: CAWTDRPNQPQHF. The CDR3 nucleotides are TGTGCCTGGACGGACAGGCCTAATCAGCCCCAGCATTTT.